These T cell receptor beta chains were read from a single sample in a study of blood T cell repertoires in COVID-19. Assay used: immunoSEQ multiplex PCR; TCRdb lists only in-frame clones, some missing. The sample lists about 110,000 clones, under 75% occurring once. Sequenced input: peripheral blood. These receptors all stem from a woman in her sixties or seventies with acute or convalescent COVID-19. Both conserved end residues are part of each CDR3. The D gene is left open where the match is weak. Clone sizes are given selectively: once, few, many, or a class where the clone is expanded.

size	V	J	D	DNA	CDR3
-	TRBV11-3	TRBJ1-6	TRBD1	TGTGCCAGCAGCTTGGACAGGGTTTCACCCCTCCACTTT	CASSLDRVSPLHF
-	TRBV11-2	TRBJ2-7	-	TGTGCCAGCAGCTTGACAGGCTACGAGCAGTACTTC	CASSLTGYEQYF
-	TRBV6-5	TRBJ1-6	TRBD1	TGTGCCAGCAGCCTACAGGGGGGTAATTCACCCCTCCACTTT	CASSLQGGNSPLHF
-	TRBV5-1	TRBJ1-3	-	TGCGCCAGCAGCACCGGGTCGACAGCCTACTCTGGAAACACCATATATTTT	CASSTGSTAYSGNTIYF
few	TRBV12-3/TRBV12-4	TRBJ1-1	TRBD1	TGTGCCAGCAGGGACAGGGGGCGGACTGAAGCTTTCTTT	CASRDRGRTEAFF
-	TRBV28	TRBJ1-3	TRBD1	TGTGCCAGCGGCCCCGACAGGGCCGGGGGAAACACCATATATTTT	CASGPDRAGGNTIYF
once	TRBV28	TRBJ2-6	-	TGTGCCAGCAGTGTGCCCGGGACAACCTTCAACGTCCTGACTTTC	CASSVPGTTFNVLTF
-	TRBV10-2	TRBJ2-2	TRBD1	TGCGCCAGCAGTACAGGGGCGGACACCGGGGAGCTGTTTTTT	CASSTGADTGELFF
many	TRBV5-6	TRBJ2-1	-	TGTGCCAGCAGCCTTCGGAGCTCCTACAATGAGCAGTTCTTC	CASSLRSSYNEQFF
-	TRBV3-1/TRBV3-2	TRBJ2-7	TRBD1	TGTGCCAGCAGCACCGGGACAGTCTCCTACGAGCAGTACTTC	CASSTGTVSYEQYF
-	TRBV7-9	TRBJ1-3	-	TGTGCCAGCAGCTCAGCCAAAATTCTTCTACAGGTCTCTGGAAACACCATATATTTT	CASSSAKILLQVSGNTIYF
few	TRBV28	TRBJ2-7	-	TGTGCCAGCAGTTTGGGCAGAAACTACGAGCAGTACTTC	CASSLGRNYEQYF
-	TRBV25-1	TRBJ1-1	-	TGTGCCAGCAGGGGGCATATGAACACTGAAGCTTTCTTT	CASRGHMNTEAFF
-	TRBV19	TRBJ2-1	TRBD2	TGTGCCAGTAGTATAGGCGGGGGGGCCTACAATGAGCAGTTCTTC	CASSIGGGAYNEQFF
-	TRBV7-8	TRBJ1-6	-	TGTGCCAGCAGCCCCCGAGATTCACCCCTCCACTTT	CASSPRDSPLHF
-	TRBV18	TRBJ1-6	TRBD1	TGTGCCAGCTCACCACGAGTTCAGGGGGATTCACCCCTCCACTTT	CASSPRVQGDSPLHF
-	TRBV5-5	TRBJ1-1	TRBD1	TGTGCCAGCAGCGAAACCGGGACAGCGAACACTGAAGCTTTCTTT	CASSETGTANTEAFF
-	TRBV7-2	TRBJ1-2	-	TGTGCCAGCAGCCGCGGGCCAGGGACTTATGGCTACACCTTC	CASSRGPGTYGYTF
few	TRBV19	TRBJ2-7	-	TGTGCCAGTAGTCCCGACTATCCCGCCTACGAGCAGTACTTC	CASSPDYPAYEQYF
-	TRBV7-9	TRBJ1-1	-	TGTGCCAGCAGCATACAGGGAATTGAAGCTTTCTTT	CASSIQGIEAFF
-	TRBV11-1	TRBJ2-3	-	TGTGCCAGCACCCCAGGGGCAGCGGCGGGCACAGATACGCAGTATTTT	CASTPGAAAGTDTQYF
-	TRBV4-2	TRBJ1-5	-	TGTGCCAGCAGCAGCGGGCCCAATCAGCCCCAGCATTTT	CASSSGPNQPQHF
-	TRBV29-1	TRBJ2-2	TRBD1	TGCAGCGTTGGGACAGGGATGAACACCGGGGAGCTGTTTTTT	CSVGTGMNTGELFF
few	TRBV28	TRBJ1-1	-	TGCGAGGTGGAGGGCCTGTCTGAAGCTTTCTTT	CEVEGLSEAFF
-	TRBV19	TRBJ2-1	-	TGTGCCAGTAGTAAGCAGACAACATCCTACAATGAGCAGTTCTTC	CASSKQTTSYNEQFF
few	TRBV6-4	TRBJ1-5	-	TGTGCCAGAGACTCCGGGTCCCCAAAAGTAAATCAGCCCCAGCATTTT	CARDSGSPKVNQPQHF
few	TRBV18	TRBJ1-6	TRBD1	TGTGCCAGCTCCCTAGAGACAGGGAAGATCCCCCTCCACTTT	CASSLETGKIPLHF
few	TRBV6-5	TRBJ2-3	-	TGTGCCAGCAGTTCCAAAGATACGCAGTATTTT	CASSSKDTQYF
-	TRBV6-6	TRBJ1-6	-	TGTGCCAGCAGTTACTACGGGGAATATTCACCCCTCCACTTT	CASSYYGEYSPLHF
-	TRBV27	TRBJ2-7	-	TGTGCCAGCAGTTTAGAGGGTGTCTCCTACGAGCAGTACTTC	CASSLEGVSYEQYF
-	TRBV7-6	TRBJ2-7	-	TGTGCCAGCAGCTCATATGGCAGGGTTAGGTACTTC	CASSSYGRVRYF
-	TRBV30	TRBJ1-1	-	TGTGCCTGGAGTGAGGTTCGGGGGAACTCGAAAGCTTTCTTT	CAWSEVRGNSKAFF
few	TRBV6-2/TRBV6-3	TRBJ1-1	TRBD1	TGTGCCAGCAGTTTTACAGGGGGAAGTACTGAAGCTTTCTTT	CASSFTGGSTEAFF
-	TRBV7-2	TRBJ1-3	TRBD1	TGTGCCAGCAGCTTCGGCCGGACAGGGGACGGAAACACCATATATTTT	CASSFGRTGDGNTIYF
-	TRBV9	TRBJ2-1	-	TGTGCCAGCAGCGTCCTCGGTACCGAGCAGTTCTTC	CASSVLGTEQFF
-	TRBV28	TRBJ1-5	-	TGTGCCAGCAGTTTATTGTCGGGGAGCTATAGCAATCAGCCCCAGCATTTT	CASSLLSGSYSNQPQHF
-	TRBV2	TRBJ2-7	TRBD2	TGTGCCAGAAGCGGGGGACCCTCCTACGAGCAGTACTTC	CARSGGPSYEQYF
few	TRBV18	TRBJ1-5	TRBD1	TGTGCCAGCTCTCAGAGCAGGGGGGAAAAGCCCCAGCATTTT	CASSQSRGEKPQHF
few	TRBV5-5	TRBJ2-7	TRBD2	TGTGCCAGCAGTTCCTTTGCCGGCGGGGGGCGAGAGCAGTACTTC	CASSSFAGGGREQYF
-	TRBV10-2	TRBJ1-4	-	TGCGCCAGCAGTGGGGAGACCTATGAAAAACTGTTTTTT	CASSGETYEKLFF
once	TRBV5-4	TRBJ1-1	-	TGTGCCAGCAGCAGAGGGGAAGGGGGTACTGAAGCTTTCTTT	CASSRGEGGTEAFF
-	TRBV5-1	TRBJ2-7	-	TGCGCCAGCAGCTTGGAAGCAGGGTTCTCCTACGAGCAGTACTTC	CASSLEAGFSYEQYF
-	TRBV25-1	TRBJ2-7	-	TGTGCCAGCACGGCAGGGGTTCCCTACGAGCAGTACTTC	CASTAGVPYEQYF
-	TRBV7-2	TRBJ2-3	TRBD2	TGTGCCAGCAGCTTACTAGCGGCTTTCACAGATACGCAGTATTTT	CASSLLAAFTDTQYF
few	TRBV12-3/TRBV12-4	TRBJ2-7	-	TGTGCCAGCAGTTTAGAGAGAATCTACGAGCAGTACTTC	CASSLERIYEQYF
-	TRBV5-1	TRBJ1-1	-	TGCGCCAGCAGCTTGTCGGCCGCAGGGGCGAACACTGAAGCTTTCTTT	CASSLSAAGANTEAFF
-	TRBV7-2	TRBJ1-1	TRBD1	TGTGCCAGCAGCTACAGGGGGAGGGTCACTGAAGCTTTCTTT	CASSYRGRVTEAFF
-	TRBV7-2	TRBJ1-2	-	TGTGCCAGCAGCTTAGAGTTATCGTGGAGGGTCGATGGCTACACCTTC	CASSLELSWRVDGYTF
-	TRBV27	TRBJ1-2	-	TGTGCCAGCAGACGGACAGCCAACTATGGCTACACCTTC	CASRRTANYGYTF
once	TRBV19	TRBJ1-5	TRBD1	TGTGCCAGTAGTATAGGTCAGGGGGGCCGGAATCAGCCCCAGCATTTT	CASSIGQGGRNQPQHF
-	TRBV20-1	TRBJ2-3	-	TGCAGTGCTAGTGACGGGTTGGGGCAGTATTTT	CSASDGLGQYF